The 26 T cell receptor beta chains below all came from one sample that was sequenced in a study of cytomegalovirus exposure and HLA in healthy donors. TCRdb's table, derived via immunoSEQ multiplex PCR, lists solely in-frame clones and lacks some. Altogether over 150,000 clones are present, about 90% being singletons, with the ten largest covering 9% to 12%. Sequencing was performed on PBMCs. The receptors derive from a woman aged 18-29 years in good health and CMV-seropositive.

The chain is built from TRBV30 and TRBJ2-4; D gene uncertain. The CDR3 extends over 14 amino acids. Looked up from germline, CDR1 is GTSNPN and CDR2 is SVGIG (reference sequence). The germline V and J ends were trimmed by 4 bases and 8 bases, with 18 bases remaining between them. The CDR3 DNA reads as TGTGCCTGGACAGCGAGCAGAGCGTCGGACATTCAGTACTTC. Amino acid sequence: CAWTASRASDIQYF.

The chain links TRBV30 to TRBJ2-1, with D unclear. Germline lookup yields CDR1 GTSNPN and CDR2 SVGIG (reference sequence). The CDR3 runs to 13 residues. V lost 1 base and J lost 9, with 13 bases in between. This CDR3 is CAWSGRLEGEQFF. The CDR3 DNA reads TGTGCCTGGAGTGGCAGGTTAGAAGGTGAGCAGTTCTTC.

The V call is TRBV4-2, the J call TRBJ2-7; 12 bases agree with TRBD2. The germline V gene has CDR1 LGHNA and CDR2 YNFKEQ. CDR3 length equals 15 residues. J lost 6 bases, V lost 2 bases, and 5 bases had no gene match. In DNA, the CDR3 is TGTGCCAGCAGCCAACTGCTAGCGGGAGGGCGCGAGCAGTACTTC. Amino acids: CASSQLLAGGREQYF.

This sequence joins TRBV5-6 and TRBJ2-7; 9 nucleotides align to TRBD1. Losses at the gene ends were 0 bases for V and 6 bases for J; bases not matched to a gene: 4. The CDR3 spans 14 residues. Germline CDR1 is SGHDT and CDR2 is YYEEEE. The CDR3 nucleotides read TGTGCCAGCAGCTTGGGGGGGACAGGGCGCGAGCAGTACTTC. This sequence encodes CASSLGGTGREQYF.

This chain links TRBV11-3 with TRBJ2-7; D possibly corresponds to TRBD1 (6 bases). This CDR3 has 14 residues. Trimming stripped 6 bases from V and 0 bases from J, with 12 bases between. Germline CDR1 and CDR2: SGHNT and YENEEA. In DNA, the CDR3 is TGTGCCAGCAGTTCAGGGGCCTCCTCCTACGAGCAGTACTTC. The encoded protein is CASSSGASSYEQYF.

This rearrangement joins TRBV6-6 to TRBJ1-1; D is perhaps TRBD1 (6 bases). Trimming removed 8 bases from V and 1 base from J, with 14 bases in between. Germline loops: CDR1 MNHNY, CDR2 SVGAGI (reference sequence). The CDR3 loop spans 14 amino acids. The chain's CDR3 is CASGEQGTNTEAFF. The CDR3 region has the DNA TGTGCCAGCGGCGAACAGGGAACGAACACTGAAGCTTTCTTT.

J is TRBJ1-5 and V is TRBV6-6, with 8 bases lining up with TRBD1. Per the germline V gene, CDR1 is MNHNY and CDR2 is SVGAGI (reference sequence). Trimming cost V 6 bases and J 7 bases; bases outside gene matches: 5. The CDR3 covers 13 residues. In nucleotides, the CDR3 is TGTGCCAGCAGCAGAGACAGGGGCCAGCCCCAGCATTTT. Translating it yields CASSRDRGQPQHF.

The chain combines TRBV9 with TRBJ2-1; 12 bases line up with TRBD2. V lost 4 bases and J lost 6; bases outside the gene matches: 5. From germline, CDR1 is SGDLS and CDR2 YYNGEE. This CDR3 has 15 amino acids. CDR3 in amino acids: CASSTLAGGGNEQFF. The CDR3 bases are TGTGCCAGCAGCACACTAGCGGGAGGTGGCAATGAGCAGTTCTTC.

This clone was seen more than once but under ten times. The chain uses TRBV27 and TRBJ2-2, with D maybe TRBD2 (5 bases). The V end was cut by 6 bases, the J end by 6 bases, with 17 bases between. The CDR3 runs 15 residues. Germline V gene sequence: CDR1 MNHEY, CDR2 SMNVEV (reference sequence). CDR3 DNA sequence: TGTGCCAGCAGGGCGCTCGGGATCCGGGCCGGGGAGCTGTTTTTT. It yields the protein CASRALGIRAGELFF.

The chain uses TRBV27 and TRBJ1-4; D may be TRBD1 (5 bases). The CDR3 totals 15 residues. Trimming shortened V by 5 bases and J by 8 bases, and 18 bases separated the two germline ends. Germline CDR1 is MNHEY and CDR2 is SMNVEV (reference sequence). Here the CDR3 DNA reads TGTGCCAGCAGTCTGCACGGGCGGACATTCGAAAAACTGTTTTTT. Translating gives CASSLHGRTFEKLFF. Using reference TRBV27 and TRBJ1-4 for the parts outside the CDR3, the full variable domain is EAQVTQNPRYLITVTGKKLTVTCSQNMNHEYMSWYRQDPGLGLRQIYYSMNVEVTDKGDVPEGYKVSRKEKRNFPLILESPSPNQTSLYFCASSLHGRTFEKLFFGSGTQLSVL.

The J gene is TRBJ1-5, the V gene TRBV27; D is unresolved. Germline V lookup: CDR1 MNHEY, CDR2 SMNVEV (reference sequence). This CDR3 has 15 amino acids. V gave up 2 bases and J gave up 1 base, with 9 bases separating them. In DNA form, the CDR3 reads TGTGCCAGCAGTTTAAGGCAGGCAAGCAATCAGCCCCAGCATTTT. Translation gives CASSLRQASNQPQHF.

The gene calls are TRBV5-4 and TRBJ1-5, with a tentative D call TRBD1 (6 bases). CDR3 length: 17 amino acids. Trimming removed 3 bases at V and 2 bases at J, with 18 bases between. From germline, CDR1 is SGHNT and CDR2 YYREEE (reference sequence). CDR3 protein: CASSSDGGGPGNQPQHF. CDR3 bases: TGTGCCAGCAGCTCAGATGGCGGGGGGCCGGGCAATCAGCCCCAGCATTTT.

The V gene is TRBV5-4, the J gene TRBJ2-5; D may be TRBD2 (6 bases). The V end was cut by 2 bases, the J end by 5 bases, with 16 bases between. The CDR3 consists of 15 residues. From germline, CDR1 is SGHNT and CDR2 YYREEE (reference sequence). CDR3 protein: CASSFGMAGKETQYF. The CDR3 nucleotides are TGTGCCAGCAGCTTTGGCATGGCGGGAAAGGAGACCCAGTACTTC.

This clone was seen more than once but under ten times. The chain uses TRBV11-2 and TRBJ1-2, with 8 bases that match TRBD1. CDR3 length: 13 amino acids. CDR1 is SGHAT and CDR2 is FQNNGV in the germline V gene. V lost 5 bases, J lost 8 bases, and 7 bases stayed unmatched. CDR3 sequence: CASSPGGAGGYTF. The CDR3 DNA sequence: TGTGCCAGCAGCCCAGGGGGCGCAGGGGGCTACACCTTC. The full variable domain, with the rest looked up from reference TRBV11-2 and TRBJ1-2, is EAGVAQSPRYKIIEKRQSVAFWCNPISGHATLYWYQQILGQGPKLLIQFQNNGVVDDSQLPKDRFSAERLKGVDSTLKIQPAKLEDSAVYLCASSPGGAGGYTFGSGTRLTVV.

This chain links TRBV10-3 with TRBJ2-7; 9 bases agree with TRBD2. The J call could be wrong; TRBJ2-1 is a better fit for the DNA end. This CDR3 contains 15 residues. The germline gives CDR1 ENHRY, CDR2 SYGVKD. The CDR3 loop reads CAISLTSGNSYEQFF. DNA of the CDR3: TGTGCCATCAGCTTGACTAGCGGAAACTCCTACGAGCAGTTCTTC.

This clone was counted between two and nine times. The CDR3 is CASSLEGGGSSYNEQFF. CDR3 bases: TGTGCCAGCAGCTTAGAAGGTGGAGGCAGCTCCTACAATGAGCAGTTCTTC. The gene calls are TRBV7-2 and TRBJ2-1; D may be TRBD2 (5 bases). The ends were cut back, 1 base at V and 0 bases at J, with 13 bases in the middle. Germline values: CDR1 SGHTA, CDR2 FQGNSA. The CDR3 covers 17 residues.

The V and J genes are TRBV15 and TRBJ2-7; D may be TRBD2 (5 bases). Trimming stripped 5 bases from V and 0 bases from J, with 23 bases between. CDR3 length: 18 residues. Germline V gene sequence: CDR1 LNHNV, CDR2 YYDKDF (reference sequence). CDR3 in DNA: TGTGCCACCAGCCACCTCGAGGGTAGCGCTTCCGACTCCTACGAGCAGTACTTC. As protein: CATSHLEGSASDSYEQYF.

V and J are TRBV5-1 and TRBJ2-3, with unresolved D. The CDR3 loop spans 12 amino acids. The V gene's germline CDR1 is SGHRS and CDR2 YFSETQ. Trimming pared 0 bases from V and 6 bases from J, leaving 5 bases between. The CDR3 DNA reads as TGCGCCAGCAGCTTGGCTTTGGATACGCAGTATTTT. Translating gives CASSLALDTQYF.

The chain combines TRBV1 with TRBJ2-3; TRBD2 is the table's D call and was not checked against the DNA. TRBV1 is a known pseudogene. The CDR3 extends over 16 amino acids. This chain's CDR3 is CTSSQDLDYCTDTQYF. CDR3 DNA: TGCACCAGCAGCCAAGACTTGGACTACTGCACAGATACGCAGTATTTT.

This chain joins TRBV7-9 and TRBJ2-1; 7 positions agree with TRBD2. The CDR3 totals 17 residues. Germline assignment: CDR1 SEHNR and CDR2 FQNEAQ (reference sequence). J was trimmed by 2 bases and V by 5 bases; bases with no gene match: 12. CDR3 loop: CASSLGTTLNPYNEQFF. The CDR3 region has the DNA TGTGCCAGCAGCCTCGGGACTACCCTAAACCCCTACAATGAGCAGTTCTTC. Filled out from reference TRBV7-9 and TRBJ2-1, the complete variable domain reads DTGVSQNPRHKITKRGQNVTFRCDPISEHNRLYWYRQTLGQGPEFLTYFQNEAQLEKSRLLSDRFSAERPKGSFSTLEIQRTEQGDSAMYLCASSLGTTLNPYNEQFFGPGTRLTVL.

The CDR3: CASADSPNQPQHF. Here the CDR3 DNA reads TGTGCCAGCGCTGACAGCCCCAATCAGCCCCAGCATTTT. The chain carries TRBV13 and TRBJ1-5; D might be TRBD1 (5 bases). Germline-derived CDR1 and CDR2 are PRHDT and FYEKMQ (reference sequence). Between the trimmed V and J ends, which lost 8 bases and 3 bases, there was a span of 11 bases. The CDR3 covers 13 residues.

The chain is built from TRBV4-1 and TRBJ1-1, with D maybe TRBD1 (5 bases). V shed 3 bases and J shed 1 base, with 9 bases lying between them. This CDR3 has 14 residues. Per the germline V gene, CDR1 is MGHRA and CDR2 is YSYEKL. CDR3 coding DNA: TGCGCCAGCAGCCACCCGGACACGAACACTGAAGCTTTCTTT. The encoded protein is CASSHPDTNTEAFF.

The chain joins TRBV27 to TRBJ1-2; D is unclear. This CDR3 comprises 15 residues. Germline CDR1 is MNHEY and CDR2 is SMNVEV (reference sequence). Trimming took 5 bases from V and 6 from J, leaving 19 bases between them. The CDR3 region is CASSLYPLTRDGYTF. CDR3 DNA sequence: TGTGCCAGCAGTCTTTACCCCCTTACCCGGGATGGCTACACCTTC.

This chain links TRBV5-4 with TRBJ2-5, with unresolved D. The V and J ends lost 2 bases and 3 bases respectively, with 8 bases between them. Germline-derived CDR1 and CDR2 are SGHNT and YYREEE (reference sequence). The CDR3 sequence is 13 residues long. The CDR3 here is CASSFPGEETQYF. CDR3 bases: TGTGCCAGCAGCTTTCCCGGAGAAGAGACCCAGTACTTC.

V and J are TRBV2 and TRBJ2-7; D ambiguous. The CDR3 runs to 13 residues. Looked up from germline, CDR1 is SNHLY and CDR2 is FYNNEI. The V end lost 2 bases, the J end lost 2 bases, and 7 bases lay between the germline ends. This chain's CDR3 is CASSESRPYEQYF. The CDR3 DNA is TGTGCCAGCAGTGAAAGCAGGCCCTACGAGCAGTACTTC.

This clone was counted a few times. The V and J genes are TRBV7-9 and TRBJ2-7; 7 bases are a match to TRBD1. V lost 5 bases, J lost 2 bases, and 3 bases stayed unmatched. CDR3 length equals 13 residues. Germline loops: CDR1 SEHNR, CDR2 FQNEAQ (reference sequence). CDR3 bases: TGTGCCAGCAGCCGGGACAGTGCCTACGAGCAGTACTTC. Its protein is CASSRDSAYEQYF.